This entry lists 27 T cell receptor beta chains sequenced from one sample in a study of blood T cell repertoires in COVID-19. Repertoires were generated with immunoSEQ multiplex PCR, while TCRdb's copy carries only in-frame clones and drops some. The data hold tens of thousands of clones, with 86% observed a single time. Sequences were obtained from peripheral blood. The receptor set was obtained from a man in his 70s with acute or convalescent COVID-19.

The CDR3 DNA reads as TGTGCCACCAGCGACAGGGGTGACTCTGGAAACACCATATATTTT. The encoded protein is CATSDRGDSGNTIYF. V and J are TRBV15 and TRBJ1-3, with 8 bases matching TRBD1. Germline values: CDR1 LNHNV, CDR2 YYDKDF (reference sequence). There are 15 residues in the CDR3. The junction had 3 bases not matched to a gene; V was cut back by 5 bases and J by 0 bases.

This clone came up once. The gene calls are TRBV15 and TRBJ2-3, with 12 bases identical to TRBD2. Germline V gene lookup returns CDR1 LNHNV and CDR2 YYDKDF (reference sequence). The trim removed 0 bases at V and 7 bases at J, leaving 5 bases unmatched. The CDR3 has 16 amino acids. The CDR3 region is CATSREPSGGVNTQYF. In DNA form, the CDR3 reads TGTGCCACCAGCAGAGAGCCTAGCGGGGGGGTGAATACGCAGTATTTT.

This clone occurred once. The chain links TRBV7-8 to TRBJ1-6; perhaps TRBD1 as D (6 bases). Trimming removed 1 base at V and 10 bases at J, with 11 bases between. CDR1 SGHVS and CDR2 FQNEAQ come from the germline V gene. The CDR3 totals 14 residues. The CDR3 region has the DNA TGTGCCAGCAGCTTAGTAACAGGGCACTCACCCCTCCACTTT. This translates into CASSLVTGHSPLHF.

J is TRBJ1-1 and V is TRBV9; 7 positions match TRBD1. V shed 2 bases and J 4 bases; nucleotides not matched to a gene: 5. The CDR3 extends over 14 amino acids. In germline, CDR1 is SGDLS, CDR2 YYNGEE. The CDR3 sequence is CASSVTGVLTEAFF. The DNA for the CDR3 is TGTGCCAGCAGCGTTACAGGGGTACTCACTGAAGCTTTCTTT. Full variable domain (remainder filled in from reference TRBV9 and TRBJ1-1): DSGVTQTPKHLITATGQRVTLRCSPRSGDLSVYWYQQSLDQGLQFLIQYYNGEERAKGNILERFSAQQFPDLHSELNLSSLELGDSALYFCASSVTGVLTEAFFGQGTRLTVV.

The rearrangement links TRBV28 to TRBJ1-5; a weak D match, TRBD1 (6 bases). The V gene lost 5 bases and the J gene lost 3 bases, with 14 bases spanning the gap. Germline V gene lookup returns CDR1 MDHEN and CDR2 SYDVKM. The CDR3 totals 15 residues. The CDR3 DNA reads TGTGCCAGCAGTCCCCCCGACAGGTCCAATCAGCCCCAGCATTTT. It is translated as CASSPPDRSNQPQHF.

This clone was recorded a few times. The J gene is TRBJ1-2, the V gene TRBV24-1, with D possibly being TRBD1 (5 bases). V was shortened by 2 bases and J by 7 bases, with 10 bases between the two germline ends. CDR3 length: 13 amino acids. Germline V gene lookup returns CDR1 KGHDR and CDR2 SFDVKD. As DNA, the CDR3 is TGTGCCACCAGTGATTCCAGGGAAGTTGGCTACACCTTC. It specifies CATSDSREVGYTF.

This clone appeared a single time. J is TRBJ2-7 and V is TRBV7-2, with D possibly being TRBD2 (7 bases). Per the germline V gene, CDR1 is SGHTA and CDR2 is FQGNSA. V was trimmed by 1 base and J by 5 bases, leaving 15 bases between them. The CDR3 length is 15 residues. CDR3 sequence (DNA): TGTGCCAGCAGCTTAGTTTCGGGGGGCAGGAACGAGCAGTACTTC. Amino acids: CASSLVSGGRNEQYF.

This clone is a singleton in its sample. This chain links TRBV3-1 (or the pseudogene TRBV3-2) with TRBJ1-1, with unresolved D. CDR1 and CDR2 (germline): LGHDT, YNNKEL (reference sequence). Deletions cut 0 bases from V and 11 bases from J, with 7 bases between. The CDR3 has 11 residues. For the CDR3, the DNA is TGTGCCAGCAGCCAAGAAGGAGGCGCTTTCTTT. This codes for CASSQEGGAFF.

The chain recombines TRBV18 with TRBJ2-1; D is uncertain. Trimming shortened V by 8 bases and J by 7 bases, and 21 bases separated the two germline ends. The CDR3 has 15 amino acids. Germline V lookup: CDR1 KGHSH, CDR2 LQKENI. The chain's CDR3 is CASLQKDGFRNEQFF. The CDR3 nucleotides are TGTGCCAGCCTCCAGAAAGACGGGTTTCGGAATGAGCAGTTCTTC.

The V gene is TRBV24-1, the J gene TRBJ1-1; no clear D. The V end was cut by 1 base, the J end by 2 bases, with 10 bases between. The CDR3 is made up of 15 amino acids. Per germline, CDR1 KGHDR and CDR2 SFDVKD. CDR3 nucleotide sequence: TGTGCCACCAGTGATTTCGAGGTAATAAACACTGAAGCTTTCTTT. Residues: CATSDFEVINTEAFF.

This chain links TRBV14 with TRBJ2-1, with D possibly TRBD1 on 7 matching bases. The V end lost 2 bases, the J end lost 6 bases, and 17 bases lay between the germline ends. The germline gives CDR1 SGHDN, CDR2 FVKESK. The CDR3 is 16 amino acids. In DNA, the CDR3 is TGTGCCAGCAGCCAACCCTGGCAGGGGGGAGGCAATGAGCAGTTCTTC. This sequence encodes CASSQPWQGGGNEQFF.

V gene TRBV9 combines with J gene TRBJ1-5; D might be TRBD1 (5 bases). Germline loops: CDR1 SGDLS, CDR2 YYNGEE. Trimming left V 0 bases short and J 7 bases short, with 14 bases between. The CDR3 runs to 15 residues. CDR3 bases: TGTGCCAGCAGCGTAGGGGTGGGGCCGGACCAGCCCCAGCATTTT. This gives the protein CASSVGVGPDQPQHF.

The chain carries TRBV5-1 and TRBJ2-3, with 9 bases matching TRBD2. Looked up from germline, CDR1 is SGHRS and CDR2 is YFSETQ. The CDR3 is 16 amino acids. Trimming cost V 0 bases and J 4 bases; bases outside gene matches: 6. CDR3 sequence: CASSLEVAGVPDTQYF. CDR3 bases: TGCGCCAGCAGCTTGGAGGTAGCGGGAGTTCCAGATACGCAGTATTTT. The entire variable domain, with the rest obtained from reference TRBV5-1 and TRBJ2-3, is as follows: KAGVTQTPRYLIKTRGQQVTLSCSPISGHRSVSWYQQTPGQGLQFLFEYFSETQRNKGNFPGRFSGRQFSNSRSEMNVSTLELGDSALYLCASSLEVAGVPDTQYFGPGTRLTVL.

The chain recombines TRBV28 with TRBJ1-1, with no clear D. Germline CDR1 is MDHEN and CDR2 is SYDVKM. CDR3 size: 14 residues. The V end lost 7 bases, the J end lost 3 bases, and 15 bases lay between the germline ends. The CDR3 sequence is CASTMGGRYTEAFF. The CDR3 DNA sequence: TGTGCCAGCACCATGGGTGGGAGGTACACTGAAGCTTTCTTT.

V is TRBV5-1 and J is TRBJ2-5; 7 bases map to TRBD1. CDR3 length: 16 amino acids. Trimming at V came to 0 bases and at J to 1 base, leaving 6 bases not matched to a gene. Germline V gene sequence: CDR1 SGHRS, CDR2 YFSETQ. The CDR3 DNA reads TGCGCCAGCAGCTTGGCCCAGGGGGTGGGCCAAGAGACCCAGTACTTC. Residues: CASSLAQGVGQETQYF.

In DNA form, the CDR3 reads TGTGCCAGCAGCCCGGCCCTCGGGAGCGGTTCCAAAAACATTCAGTACTTC. Its translation is CASSPALGSGSKNIQYF. The chain joins TRBV28 to TRBJ2-4; possible D gene TRBD2, 6 bases. The CDR3 is 17 amino acids. The germline V and J ends were trimmed by 6 bases and 2 bases, with 20 bases remaining between them. The germline CDR1 and CDR2 sequences are MDHEN and SYDVKM.

The table lists this clone with many counts. V usage is TRBV5-1 and J usage is TRBJ1-2; 7 bases are shared with TRBD1. This CDR3 is built from 11 residues. V trimming: 5 bases; J trimming: 7 bases; junction bases outside the gene matches: 2. Germline lookup yields CDR1 SGHRS and CDR2 YFSETQ. DNA for the CDR3: TGCGCCAGCAGGGGGACAGTTGGCTACACCTTC. Its protein product is CASRGTVGYTF.

The V and J genes are TRBV29-1 and TRBJ2-7; 11 bases are a match to TRBD2. CDR3 length: 16 amino acids. Germline trimming cut 7 bases from V and 3 bases from J; bases unmatched to any gene: 14. Germline CDR1 and CDR2: SQVTM and ANQGSEA. The CDR3 DNA follows: TGCAGCGGGAAACGGTGGCTAGCGGGAGGTTACTACGAGCAGTACTTC. It yields the protein CSGKRWLAGGYYEQYF.

Only a few counts were recorded for this clone. V usage is TRBV5-1 and J usage is TRBJ2-7; D uncertain. V was pared by 4 bases and J by 1 base, with 12 bases between. Germline CDR1 SGHRS, CDR2 YFSETQ. The CDR3 is made up of 14 amino acids. CDR3 in amino acids: CASSMVADSYEQYF. For the CDR3, the DNA is TGCGCCAGCAGCATGGTGGCGGATTCCTACGAGCAGTACTTC.

The chain is built from TRBV11-3 and TRBJ2-7; D is perhaps TRBD1 (5 bases). Germline loops: CDR1 SGHNT, CDR2 YENEEA. Trimming removed 0 bases at V and 6 bases at J, with 12 bases between. The CDR3 loop spans 14 amino acids. The CDR3 nucleotides are TGTGCCAGCAGCTTAGACCCAGGGTCCCGCGAGCAGTACTTC. Amino acid sequence: CASSLDPGSREQYF.

V is TRBV27 and J is TRBJ1-4; tentatively, D is TRBD1 (5 bases). This CDR3 spans 16 amino acids. V was trimmed by 8 bases and J by 6 bases, leaving 22 bases between them. Germline V gene lookup returns CDR1 MNHEY and CDR2 SMNVEV (reference sequence). CDR3 nucleotides: TGTGCCAGCCCACAGGAGAGGCAAAAATTGGATGAAAAACTGTTTTTT. Its translation is CASPQERQKLDEKLFF.

The chain links TRBV4-1 to TRBJ2-5; TRBD2 is a possible D gene (6 bases). The CDR3 totals 13 residues. Germline V CDR1 and CDR2: MGHRA, YSYEKL. The V and J ends lost 4 bases and 5 bases respectively, with 11 bases between them. The CDR3 nucleotides are TGCGCCAGCAGCCTAACGGAGGGGGAGACCCAGTACTTC. It codes for CASSLTEGETQYF.

This sequence joins TRBV25-1 and TRBJ1-6; 8 bases line up with TRBD1. V gave up 7 bases and J gave up 7 bases; unmatched junction bases: 6. The germline CDR1 and CDR2 sequences are MGHDK and SYGVNS. The CDR3 is 14 amino acids. This CDR3 is CASTQGAENSPLHF. DNA of the CDR3: TGTGCCAGCACCCAGGGGGCGGAAAATTCACCCCTCCACTTT.

This clone was seen once. V gene TRBV15 combines with J gene TRBJ1-3; D perhaps matches TRBD1 (6 bases). V lost 0 bases, J lost 3 bases, and 9 bases lay in between. CDR1 and CDR2 (germline): LNHNV, YYDKDF (reference sequence). The length of the CDR3 is 15 residues. The DNA for the CDR3 is TGTGCCACCAGCAGAGATCCCAGGGGTGGAAACACCATATATTTT. It yields the protein CATSRDPRGGNTIYF.

V and J are TRBV11-3 and TRBJ2-1; 7 positions match TRBD1. The CDR3 consists of 16 residues. The V segment lost 5 bases and the J segment 3 bases; nucleotides outside the gene matches: 10. Germline values: CDR1 SGHNT, CDR2 YENEEA. CDR3 sequence: CASSVRGGPLYNEQFF. In DNA form, the CDR3 reads TGTGCCAGCAGCGTGCGAGGGGGCCCTCTCTACAATGAGCAGTTCTTC.

This clone was recorded a few times. This chain connects TRBV4-3 to TRBJ2-2, with TRBD1 as a possible D gene (6 bases). The germline V and J ends were trimmed by 0 bases and 5 bases, with 16 bases remaining between them. This CDR3 spans 17 amino acids. Germline V CDR1 and CDR2: LGHNA, YSLEER. The CDR3 region is CASSQEGYQGFTGELFF. The CDR3 DNA follows: TGCGCCAGCAGCCAAGAGGGTTACCAGGGGTTTACCGGGGAGCTGTTTTTT.

The chain links TRBV7-2 to TRBJ1-2; D remains unclear. The length of the CDR3 is 14 residues. Germline CDR1 and CDR2: SGHTA and FQGNSA. Between the trimmed V and J ends, which lost 5 bases and 4 bases, there was a span of 14 bases. CDR3 sequence: CASSPGRSLYGYTF. In DNA, the CDR3 is TGTGCCAGCAGCCCCGGCAGGTCCCTCTATGGCTACACCTTC.